These 8 T cell receptor beta chains were all obtained from the same sample, sequenced in a study of blood T cell repertoires in COVID-19. Clones were sequenced by immunoSEQ multiplex PCR, and TCRdb holds only the in-frame ones, with some missing. The data contain approximately 23,000 clones, roughly 90% of them singletons. Sequencing was done on a sample of peripheral blood. These TCRs come from a woman aged 80 or older with active COVID-19.

J is TRBJ1-2 and V is TRBV11-2, with TRBD1 as a possible D gene (6 bases). Per the germline V gene, CDR1 is SGHAT and CDR2 is FQNNGV. V lost 5 bases, J lost 6 bases, and 10 bases lay in between. CDR3 length: 12 amino acids. In DNA form, the CDR3 reads TGTGCCAGCAGCCACAGGGAGAATGGCTACACCTTC. Translating it yields CASSHRENGYTF. Together with reference TRBV11-2 and TRBJ1-2, the CDR3 gives the full variable domain: EAGVAQSPRYKIIEKRQSVAFWCNPISGHATLYWYQQILGQGPKLLIQFQNNGVVDDSQLPKDRFSAERLKGVDSTLKIQPAKLEDSAVYLCASSHRENGYTFGSGTRLTVV.

This clone was counted a few times. This chain uses TRBV19 with TRBJ2-7, with TRBD2 identical over 12 bases. J was trimmed by 2 bases and V by 5 bases; bases with no gene match: 7. The CDR3 loop spans 16 amino acids. Germline V CDR1 and CDR2: LNHDA, SQIVND (reference sequence). Written as DNA, the CDR3 is TGTGCCAGTAGTCCCCGGACTAGCGGGGTGGCCTACGAGCAGTACTTC. It specifies CASSPRTSGVAYEQYF.

The chain is built from TRBV3-1 (or the pseudogene TRBV3-2) and TRBJ2-4, with 9 bases identical to TRBD1. The V gene's germline CDR1 is LGHDT and CDR2 YNNKEL (reference sequence). This CDR3 region has 15 residues. V shed 3 bases and J 6 bases; nucleotides not matched to a gene: 6. The CDR3, as DNA: TGTGCCAGCAGCCATGGGACAGGGTCTGGAAACATTCAGTACTTC. Translating gives CASSHGTGSGNIQYF.

J is TRBJ1-3 and V is TRBV7-8; D uncertain. Trimming shortened V by 5 bases and J by 0 bases, and 14 bases separated the two germline ends. Germline-derived CDR1 and CDR2 are SGHVS and FQNEAQ. The CDR3 consists of 16 residues. The CDR3 protein is CASSRDVRASGNTIYF. The CDR3 coding sequence is TGTGCCAGCAGCCGAGACGTGAGAGCCTCTGGAAACACCATATATTTT. Using reference TRBV7-8 and TRBJ1-3 for the parts outside the CDR3, the full variable domain is GAGVSQSPRYKVAKRGQDVALRCDPISGHVSLFWYQQALGQGPEFLTYFQNEAQLDKSGLPSDRFFAERPEGSVSTLKIQRTQQEDSAVYLCASSRDVRASGNTIYFGEGSWLTVV.

This clone was seen only a few times. The chain has TRBV27 and TRBJ2-7; the match to TRBD1 covers 9 bases. Per germline, CDR1 MNHEY and CDR2 SMNVEV (reference sequence). V lost 6 bases and J lost 3; bases outside the gene matches: 9. The CDR3 is 15 residues long. CDR3 amino acids: CASSPRGTGYYEQYF. CDR3 bases: TGTGCCAGCAGCCCCCGGGGGACAGGGTACTACGAGCAGTACTTC.

This chain links TRBV19 with TRBJ1-1; no reliable D call. The germline V gene encodes CDR1 LNHDA and CDR2 SQIVND (reference sequence). This CDR3 is built from 14 residues. Trimming shortened V by 5 bases and J by 1 base, and 11 bases separated the two germline ends. The CDR3 nucleotides are TGTGCCAGTAGTGTGTCCACTGGGAACACTGAAGCTTTCTTT. This translates into CASSVSTGNTEAFF.

The chain carries TRBV19 and TRBJ1-4; 9 bases align to TRBD1. Germline loops: CDR1 LNHDA, CDR2 SQIVND (reference sequence). V was clipped by 3 bases and J by 0 bases; unmatched bases: 5. There are 17 residues in the CDR3. CDR3 residues: CASSIWTGVTTNEKLFF. As DNA, the CDR3 is TGTGCCAGTAGTATTTGGACAGGGGTCACAACTAATGAAAAACTGTTTTTT.

This chain uses TRBV5-6 with TRBJ1-2; D uncertain. The CDR3 length is 13 residues. Trimming removed 2 bases from V and 0 bases from J, with 5 bases in between. From germline, CDR1 is SGHDT and CDR2 YYEEEE. CDR3 nucleotide sequence: TGTGCCAGCAGCTTCGGGGCTAACTATGGCTACACCTTC. Encoded protein: CASSFGANYGYTF.